This T cell receptor (beta chain) was identified in a study of shared clonotypes between healthy human individuals. After removal of 5 bases from V and 2 bases from J, the junction contained 8 bases not matched to a gene. The V gene's germline CDR1 is SGHAT and CDR2 FQNNGV. The CDR3 has 16 residues. Naive CD8 populations comprised CD45RO-negative cells positively selected for CCR7, excluding terminally differentiated effector memory CD45RA+ cells. Per the authors' pipeline: Filtering differed for immunoSEQ, which gave only junction sequences without quality scores. Data came from immunoSEQ multiplex PCR; TCRdb stores just in-frame clones and leaves some out. Clone size and the V and J calls come from that table; the DNA yielded D and trimming. Of 550,000 to 600,000 clones detected, 95% to 98% appear once; the ten largest clones hold roughly 0.29%.

Sequenced input: naive CD8+ T cells sorted from blood. V usage is TRBV11-2 and J usage is TRBJ2-5; TRBD2 matches 10 bases. The clonotype originates from a man aged 25 to 40 in good health. CDR3 coding DNA: TGTGCCAGCAGCACCAGCCCGACTAGCGGGCAAGAGACCCAGTACTTC. Its translation: CASSTSPTSGQETQYF.